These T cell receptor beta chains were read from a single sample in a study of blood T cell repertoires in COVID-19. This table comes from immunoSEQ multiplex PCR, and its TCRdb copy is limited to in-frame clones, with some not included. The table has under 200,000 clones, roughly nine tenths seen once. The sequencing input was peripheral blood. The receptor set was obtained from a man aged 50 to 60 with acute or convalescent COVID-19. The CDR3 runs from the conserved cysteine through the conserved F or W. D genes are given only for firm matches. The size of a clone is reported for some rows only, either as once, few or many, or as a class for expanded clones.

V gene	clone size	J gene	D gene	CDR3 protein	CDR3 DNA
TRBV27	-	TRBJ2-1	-	CASSLPGNEQFF	TGTGCCAGCAGTTTACCGGGGAATGAGCAGTTCTTC
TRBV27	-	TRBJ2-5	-	CASSISRQIQETQYF	TGTGCCAGCAGTATCTCCAGACAGATCCAAGAGACCCAGTACTTC
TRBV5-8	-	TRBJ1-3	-	CASSPGSGLTTSGNTIYF	TGTGCCAGCAGCCCCGGCTCGGGACTCACAACCTCTGGAAACACCATATATTTT
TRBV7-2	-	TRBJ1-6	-	CASSLLGYNSPLHF	TGTGCCAGCAGCTTGCTAGGTTATAATTCACCCCTCCACTTT
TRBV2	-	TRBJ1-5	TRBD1	CASKSGTANQPQHF	TGTGCCAGCAAAAGTGGGACAGCAAATCAGCCCCAGCATTTT
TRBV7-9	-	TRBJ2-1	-	CASSPPSAFRRGSYNEQFF	TGTGCCAGCAGCCCCCCATCGGCTTTCAGGCGGGGCTCCTACAATGAGCAGTTCTTC
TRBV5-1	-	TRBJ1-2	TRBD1	CASSLGDRAHGYTF	TGCGCCAGCAGCTTGGGGGACAGGGCCCATGGCTACACCTTC
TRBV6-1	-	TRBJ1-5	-	CASSDLGLNQPQHF	TGTGCCAGCAGTGATTTGGGGCTAAATCAGCCCCAGCATTTT
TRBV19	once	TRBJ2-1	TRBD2	CASMETSVSYNEQFF	TGTGCCAGTATGGAGACTAGCGTGAGCTACAATGAGCAGTTCTTC
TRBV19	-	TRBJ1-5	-	CASSIVGTLSPSNQPQHF	TGTGCCAGTAGTATCGTGGGGACACTAAGCCCTAGCAATCAGCCCCAGCATTTT
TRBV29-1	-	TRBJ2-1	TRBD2	CSVGILAGARRQFF	TGCAGCGTTGGTATCTTAGCGGGGGCCCGTAGGCAGTTCTTC
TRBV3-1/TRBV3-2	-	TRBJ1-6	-	CASIAGGAQNSPLHF	TGTGCCAGCATCGCGGGGGGCGCCCAAAATTCACCCCTCCACTTT
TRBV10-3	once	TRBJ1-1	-	CAIGMNTEAFF	TGTGCGATCGGCATGAACACTGAAGCTTTCTTT
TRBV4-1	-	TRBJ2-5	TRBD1	CASSSSRTGQETQYF	TGCGCCAGCAGCTCAAGCAGGACAGGACAAGAGACCCAGTACTTC
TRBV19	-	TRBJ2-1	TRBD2	CASRGTSGSNEQFF	TGTGCCAGTAGGGGGACTAGCGGGAGCAATGAGCAGTTCTTC
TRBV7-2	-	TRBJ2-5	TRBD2	CASSYGGGFETQYF	TGTGCCAGCAGCTACGGGGGGGGTTTTGAGACCCAGTACTTC
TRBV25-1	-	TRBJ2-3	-	CASSELRSPMDTQYF	TGTGCCAGCAGTGAATTGAGGAGCCCCATGGATACGCAGTATTTT
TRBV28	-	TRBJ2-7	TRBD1	CASSSQGASYEQYF	TGTGCCAGCAGTTCACAGGGGGCGTCCTACGAGCAGTACTTC
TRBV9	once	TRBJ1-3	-	CASSGTSSGNTIYF	TGTGCCAGCAGCGGGACAAGCTCTGGAAACACCATATATTTT
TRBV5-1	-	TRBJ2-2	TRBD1	CASSSTGTKGGELFF	TGCGCCAGCAGCTCGACAGGGACGAAGGGCGGGGAGCTGTTTTTT
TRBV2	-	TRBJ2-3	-	CASSDLVTGTDTQYF	TGTGCCAGCAGTGATTTGGTTACAGGCACAGATACGCAGTATTTT
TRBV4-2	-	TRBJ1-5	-	CASSQNAGSGSGQPQHF	TGTGCCAGCAGCCAAAATGCCGGCAGCGGGAGCGGTCAGCCCCAGCATTTT
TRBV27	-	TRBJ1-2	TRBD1	CASSFKAGGYGYTF	TGTGCCAGCAGTTTTAAGGCAGGGGGGTACGGCTACACCTTC